These 19 T cell receptor beta chains were sequenced from one sample in a study of cytomegalovirus exposure and HLA in healthy donors. Here immunoSEQ multiplex PCR was the method, and the copy in TCRdb shows in-frame clones only, minus some. In the table there are 220,000 or so clones, 87% of which are singletons. The sample consisted of PBMCs. The receptors originated from a woman aged 18 to 35 in good health and CMV-seropositive.

The CDR3: CASSYSGTEGYNEQFF. Written as DNA, the CDR3 is TGTGCCAGCAGTTACTCCGGGACTGAAGGTTACAATGAGCAGTTCTTC. The chain has TRBV6-5 and TRBJ2-1; D is perhaps TRBD2 (6 bases). CDR1 and CDR2 from the germline V gene are MNHEY and SVGAGI. CDR3 size: 16 residues. V was clipped by 0 bases and J by 4 bases, with 13 bases between them.

V and J are TRBV29-1 and TRBJ1-4; tentative D call: TRBD1 (6 bases). The germline CDR1 and CDR2 sequences are SQVTM and ANQGSEA. Trimming stripped 6 bases from V and 5 bases from J, with 13 bases between. The CDR3 runs to 13 residues. CDR3 in amino acids: CSVRQVLNEKLFF. CDR3 DNA sequence: TGCAGCGTAAGACAGGTGTTAAATGAAAAACTGTTTTTT. Full variable domain (rest looked up from reference TRBV29-1 and TRBJ1-4): SAVISQKPSRDICQRGTSLTIQCQVDSQVTMMFWYRQQPGQSLTLIATANQGSEATYESGFVIDKFPISRPNLTFSTLTVSNMSPEDSSIYLCSVRQVLNEKLFFGSGTQLSVL.

The sample holds a few counts of this clone. The gene calls are TRBV7-6 and TRBJ1-2; the match to TRBD1 covers 8 bases. CDR1 SGHVS and CDR2 FNYEAQ come from the germline V gene. CDR3 size: 15 residues. The V gene end was trimmed by 1 base and the J gene end by 6 bases; junction bases not matched to a gene: 7. CDR3 in DNA: TGTGCCAGCAGCTTAGGGTACAGGGGGATCGATGGCTACACCTTC. This codes for CASSLGYRGIDGYTF.

The chain has TRBV21-1 and TRBJ2-2; the table's D call of TRBD2 was not tested on the DNA. TRBV21-1 is deemed a pseudogene. The CDR3 runs to 15 residues. CDR3 bases: TGTGCCAGCAGCAAAGCCAAGGGGAGGACCGGGGAGCTGTTTTTT. This codes for CASSKAKGRTGELFF.

The chain couples TRBV6-1 to TRBJ2-1, with D perhaps matching TRBD2 (5 bases). The CDR3 has 16 residues. CDR1 MNHNS and CDR2 SASEGT come from the germline V gene. V was cut by 1 base and J by 2 bases, with 12 bases left in between. CDR3 amino acids: CASSEVGASAYNEQFF. The CDR3 DNA is TGTGCCAGCAGTGAAGTGGGAGCAAGCGCCTACAATGAGCAGTTCTTC.

V usage is TRBV10-3 and J usage is TRBJ2-2; TRBD2 matches at 15 bases. The CDR3 spans 16 residues. CDR1 and CDR2 (germline): ENHRY, SYGVKD. With V trimmed by 10 bases and J by 5 bases, 8 bases remained unmatched. CDR3 DNA: TGTGCCACCTACGCGGGACTAGCGGGAGGAACCGGGGAGCTGTTTTTT. Translated, it gives CATYAGLAGGTGELFF.

The J gene is TRBJ2-7, the V gene TRBV7-6, with 7 bases identical to TRBD2. V shed 6 bases, J shed 2 bases, and the junction held 7 bases outside the gene matches. The CDR3 consists of 14 residues. Germline V gene data show CDR1 as SGHVS and CDR2 as FNYEAQ. The chain's CDR3 is CASSSWGGTYEQYF. Here the CDR3 DNA reads TGTGCCAGCAGTTCATGGGGGGGTACCTACGAGCAGTACTTC.

The gene calls are TRBV30 and TRBJ1-1; D possibly corresponds to TRBD1 (6 bases). The CDR3 runs 13 residues. Germline lookup yields CDR1 GTSNPN and CDR2 SVGIG (reference sequence). The ends were cut back, 1 base at V and 11 bases at J, with 17 bases in the middle. The CDR3 sequence: CAWSDAGRGGAFF. CDR3 DNA: TGTGCCTGGAGTGACGCGGGGAGGGGGGGGGCTTTCTTT.

The V and J genes are TRBV7-6 and TRBJ2-5; the D is unclear. CDR1 is SGHVS and CDR2 is FNYEAQ in the germline V gene. The CDR3 sequence is 14 residues long. V shed 2 bases and J shed 5 bases, with 12 bases lying between them. In DNA form, the CDR3 reads TGTGCCAGCAGCTTACAGTCAATGTGGGAGACCCAGTACTTC. Residues: CASSLQSMWETQYF.

The chain uses TRBV10-2 and TRBJ1-5; the match to TRBD1 covers 9 bases. The trim removed 7 bases at V and 6 bases at J, leaving 7 bases unmatched. Germline lookup yields CDR1 WSHSY and CDR2 SAAADI. CDR3 length: 14 amino acids. The CDR3 DNA reads as TGCGCCAGCAAGGACAGGGGTGAAGGTCAGCCCCAGCATTTT. Amino acids: CASKDRGEGQPQHF.

The chain uses TRBV30 and TRBJ2-3, with a possible D match to TRBD1 (5 bases). V was pared by 5 bases and J by 2 bases, with 14 bases between. CDR3 length: 14 residues. Germline V lookup: CDR1 GTSNPN, CDR2 SVGIG (reference sequence). In nucleotides, the CDR3 is TGTGCCTGGTCTAGGTTGGGGCCCACAGATACGCAGTATTTT. Translated, it gives CAWSRLGPTDTQYF.

The V and J genes are TRBV5-6 and TRBJ2-7, with 9 bases that match TRBD1. The CDR3 sequence is 15 residues long. V dropped 4 bases and J dropped 9; count of bases not matched to a gene: 14. Germline V gene data show CDR1 as SGHDT and CDR2 as YYEEEE. The CDR3: CASSPTGGQVSGQYF. CDR3 coding DNA: TGTGCCAGCAGCCCGACAGGGGGACAGGTGTCTGGGCAGTACTTC.

The V gene is TRBV19, the J gene TRBJ2-7; 7 nucleotides agree with TRBD1. CDR3 length: 15 amino acids. With 6 bases clipped from V and 2 bases from J, the junction kept 10 bases outside the gene matches. The V gene's germline CDR1 is LNHDA and CDR2 SQIVND (reference sequence). CDR3 DNA sequence: TGTGCCAGTAGCCACGGGTCCGGACAGGCCTACGAGCAGTACTTC. Its protein product is CASSHGSGQAYEQYF.

The chain uses TRBV9 and TRBJ2-1; 13 bases are shared with TRBD2. V was clipped by 3 bases and J by 7 bases; unmatched bases: 7. Germline V gene sequence: CDR1 SGDLS, CDR2 YYNGEE. This CDR3 has 16 amino acids. CDR3 sequence: CASSASGTSGKNEQFF. The DNA for the CDR3 is TGTGCCAGCAGCGCATCCGGGACTAGCGGGAAAAATGAGCAGTTCTTC.

The rearrangement links TRBV27 to TRBJ2-1, with TRBD1 as a possible D gene (5 bases). With 5 bases removed from V and 8 bases from J, the gap between germline ends came to 13 bases. This CDR3 spans 13 amino acids. The germline V gene has CDR1 MNHEY and CDR2 SMNVEV (reference sequence). This chain's CDR3 is CASSERQFDEQFF. The CDR3 DNA follows: TGTGCCAGCAGTGAACGACAGTTCGATGAGCAGTTCTTC.

This chain links TRBV29-1 with TRBJ1-1; D perhaps matches TRBD1 (5 bases). This CDR3 has 13 amino acids. Trimming took off 6 bases at V and 4 bases at J, with 15 bases between the two ends. Germline CDR1 is SQVTM and CDR2 is ANQGSEA. The CDR3 DNA reads as TGCAGCGTGCAGATCGGGGGATCCACTGAAGCTTTCTTT. It yields the protein CSVQIGGSTEAFF.

The chain employs TRBV5-1 and TRBJ2-7, with TRBD2 matching 7 bases. Trimming at V came to 3 bases and at J to 3 bases, leaving 3 bases not matched to a gene. Germline CDR1 is SGHRS and CDR2 is YFSETQ. There are 13 residues in the CDR3. The CDR3 region has the DNA TGCGCCAGCAGCTCCGGGACTAACTACGAGCAGTACTTC. Translation: CASSSGTNYEQYF.

The V call is TRBV6-1, the J call TRBJ2-4; D remains ambiguous. The germline V gene has CDR1 MNHNS and CDR2 SASEGT. CDR3 size: 15 residues. V dropped 3 bases and J dropped 1 base, with 10 bases sitting between them. CDR3 bases: TGTGCCAGCAGTGATTGGCCCCTGGCCAAAAACATTCAGTACTTC. This translates into CASSDWPLAKNIQYF.

The count of this clone is one. The V gene is TRBV9, the J gene TRBJ2-7; a possible D gene is TRBD1 (6 bases). V lost 4 bases and J lost 1, with 9 bases in between. The CDR3 has 13 residues. The germline gives CDR1 SGDLS, CDR2 YYNGEE. Here the CDR3 DNA reads TGTGCCAGCAGCCCCGGACAGTCCTACGAGCAGTACTTC. Amino acids: CASSPGQSYEQYF.